This T cell receptor (beta chain) was sequenced in a study of blood T cells in healthy people across ages. General observations from the study: PBMCs left unsorted prevented a conclusive naive versus antigen-experienced comparison. Comparison with aged donors showed that long-lived donors had more naive CD4+ cells and higher diversity.

As concerns this clonotype: Its antigen is currently unknown.

In germline, CDR1 is SEHNR, CDR2 FQNEAQ (reference sequence). This CDR3 has 14 residues. The V and J ends lost 0 bases and 8 bases respectively, with 11 bases between them. A sample-barcoded 5' primer and a J-beta primer mix were used in a second PCR of roughly 7 to 11 cycles. MiXCR was run by TCRdb on the 5' RACE reads, yielding one entry per CDR3 protein. Among hundreds of thousands of distinct CDR3 sequences listed, 20% to 30% were seen once. The sample was also linked to a second study, of T cells of mothers and their children. That work contributes: Input to cDNA synthesis comprised all extracted RNA, at a ratio of roughly 1.5 ug per 15 ul. The study obtained over 8 million TCR beta CDR3 reads per mother and 2.5 million to 3.5 million per child.

Material: blood. V and J are TRBV7-9 and TRBJ2-1, with D uncertain. The receptor's source is a boy between 5 and 17 years old in good health. The CDR3 spells CASSLAGAPHEQFF. The CDR3, as DNA: TGTGCCAGCAGCTTAGCCGGAGCTCCCCATGAGCAGTTCTTC.